What follows are 29 T cell receptor beta chains derived from one specimen sequenced in a study of cytomegalovirus exposure and HLA in healthy donors. Primers for the PCR totalled 60 Vbeta and 13 Jbeta. Profiled with immunoSEQ multiplex PCR; TCRdb holds only in-frame clones, not every one. The profile covers a few hundred thousand clones, with more than 60% appearing a single time and 0.2% to 0.25% taken by the ten largest. The sample taken for sequencing was PBMCs. These receptors all stem from a girl aged 2 to 10 in good health and CMV-seronegative.

V usage is TRBV5-6 and J usage is TRBJ2-5; D not resolved. V was shortened by 0 bases and J by 5 bases, with 14 bases between the two germline ends. Germline V lookup: CDR1 SGHDT, CDR2 YYEEEE. This CDR3 region has 15 residues. CDR3 DNA: TGTGCCAGCAGCTTGGCCGTGGGCCGTTCGGAGACCCAGTACTTC. Translating it yields CASSLAVGRSETQYF.

The rearrangement joins TRBV4-1 to TRBJ2-1; the match to TRBD2 covers 7 bases. V shed 3 bases, J shed 5 bases, and the junction held 10 bases outside the gene matches. Germline V CDR1 and CDR2: MGHRA, YSYEKL. The CDR3 loop spans 16 amino acids. The CDR3 nucleotides read TGCGCCAGCAGCCAGGTTGTGCAGCGGGGTAACAATGAGCAGTTCTTC. Translating gives CASSQVVQRGNNEQFF.

The J gene is TRBJ1-2, the V gene TRBV2; TRBD1 might be the D (5 bases). Germline assignment: CDR1 SNHLY and CDR2 FYNNEI. The CDR3 is 16 residues long. Trimming removed 10 bases at V and 8 bases at J, with 29 bases between. CDR3 amino acids: CATPVLRDLRKGGYTF. The CDR3 DNA reads as TGTGCCACCCCGGTCTTGCGGGACCTCCGGAAGGGGGGCTACACCTTC.

The V gene is TRBV18, the J gene TRBJ2-3, with 13 bases aligning to TRBD2. Germline CDR1 is KGHSH and CDR2 is LQKENI. The J segment lost 6 bases and the V segment lost 6 bases, leaving 12 bases of the junction unmatched. CDR3 length equals 17 residues. CDR3 amino acids: CASSRSTSGGYRDTQYF. In DNA form, the CDR3 reads TGTGCCAGCTCCCGATCGACTAGCGGGGGGTACCGGGATACGCAGTATTTT.

The V and J genes are TRBV2 and TRBJ1-5; 11 nucleotides line up with TRBD1. From germline, CDR1 is SNHLY and CDR2 FYNNEI. This CDR3 is 18 amino acids long. The V segment lost 6 bases and the J segment 0 bases; nucleotides outside the gene matches: 10. CDR3 in DNA: TGTGCCAGCAGCGCCCGGGACAGGGGGTTGTATAGCAATCAGCCCCAGCATTTT. Its protein is CASSARDRGLYSNQPQHF. Filled out from reference TRBV2 and TRBJ1-5, the complete variable domain reads EPEVTQTPSHQVTQMGQEVILRCVPISNHLYFYWYRQILGQKVEFLVSFYNNEISEKSEIFDDQFSVERPDGSNFTLKIRSTKLEDSAMYFCASSARDRGLYSNQPQHFGDGTRLSIL.

This clone was seen just once. This chain links TRBV6-1 with TRBJ2-5, with 7 bases fitting TRBD2. The germline CDR1 and CDR2 sequences are MNHNS and SASEGT. The CDR3 is 12 residues long. J lost 5 bases, V lost 10 bases, and 7 bases had no gene match. The CDR3 DNA follows: TGTGCCACCCGACTAGCCCGTGAGACCCAGTACTTC. This gives the protein CATRLARETQYF.

This clone showed up just a few times. The V gene is TRBV7-2, the J gene TRBJ1-2, with TRBD1 as a possible D gene (6 bases). V dropped 3 bases and J dropped 3 bases, with 17 bases sitting between them. Looked up from germline, CDR1 is SGHTA and CDR2 is FQGNSA. This CDR3 region has 16 residues. CDR3 residues: CASSFLIRTGYYGYTF. CDR3 sequence (DNA): TGTGCCAGCAGCTTTCTGATTCGAACAGGGTACTATGGCTACACCTTC.

This clone was seen only a few times. This chain connects TRBV5-1 to TRBJ2-5; 8 bases fit TRBD2. The V segment lost 4 bases and the J segment 3 bases; nucleotides outside the gene matches: 11. The V gene's germline CDR1 is SGHRS and CDR2 YFSETQ. The CDR3 is made up of 16 amino acids. In DNA form, the CDR3 reads TGCGCCAGCAGCAAAGGACTAGCCCAAACCAAAGAGACCCAGTACTTC. Protein: CASSKGLAQTKETQYF.

The chain uses TRBV4-1 and TRBJ2-7, with 14 bases aligning to TRBD2. This CDR3 has 17 amino acids. V lost 1 base to trimming and J lost 5 bases; unmatched junction nucleotides: 7. CDR1 and CDR2 from the germline V gene are MGHRA and YSYEKL. CDR3 sequence: CASSQGRLAGGPHEQYF. CDR3 DNA: TGCGCCAGCAGCCAAGGGAGACTAGCGGGAGGGCCCCACGAGCAGTACTTC.

The chain couples TRBV4-1 to TRBJ2-7, with 8 bases fitting TRBD2. The germline V gene encodes CDR1 MGHRA and CDR2 YSYEKL. This CDR3 has 14 amino acids. Trimming at V came to 3 bases and at J to 0 bases, leaving 1 base not matched to a gene. CDR3 DNA: TGCGCCAGCAGCCACGGACTAGCCTCCTACGAGCAGTACTTC. Its translation is CASSHGLASYEQYF.

The V call is TRBV12-2, the J call TRBJ2-2; the D call TRBD2 from the table was never checked on the DNA. TRBV12-2 is classified as a pseudogene. The CDR3 runs to 20 residues. The CDR3 coding sequence is TGTGCAAGTCGCTTTTTAGACAGCCTTATCCTTAGCGGGAGGGGGGGGGAGCTGTTTTTT. It is translated as CASRFLDSLILSGRGGELFF.

CDR3 nucleotides: TGCGCCAGCAGCCAAGTTTCCCGTGGCAGGGCGACGGACGAGCAGTACTTC. Amino acids: CASSQVSRGRATDEQYF. The chain recombines TRBV4-1 with TRBJ2-7, with D possibly being TRBD1 (5 bases). Germline CDR1 and CDR2: MGHRA and YSYEKL. This CDR3 region has 17 residues. V was trimmed by 1 base and J by 5 bases, leaving 21 bases between them.

DNA of the CDR3: TGTGCCTCCCAAGGGGTTTACTATGGCTACACCTTC. Its protein is CASQGVYYGYTF. The chain uses TRBV30 and TRBJ1-2; D is possibly TRBD1 (5 bases). The CDR3 has 12 amino acids. The germline gives CDR1 GTSNPN, CDR2 SVGIG (reference sequence). The V end lost 7 bases, the J end lost 3 bases, and 12 bases lay between the germline ends.

The rearrangement uses TRBV18 and TRBJ1-2; tentative D call: TRBD1 (6 bases). This CDR3 spans 16 amino acids. V was clipped by 5 bases and J by 0 bases, with 16 bases between them. Germline loops: CDR1 KGHSH, CDR2 LQKENI. The CDR3 DNA follows: TGTGCCAGCTCAACAAAGACAGGCGCTACTAACTATGGCTACACCTTC. Translating gives CASSTKTGATNYGYTF.

Turning to this clone: At one of its ends the junction is not consistent with the germline gene, which may arise from a read error. V and J are TRBV6-5 and TRBJ2-5; 8 bases line up with TRBD2. There are 14 residues in the CDR3. In germline, CDR1 is MNHEY, CDR2 SVGAGI. CDR3 loop: CASSLPGGQGTQYF. CDR3 DNA: TGTGCCAGCAGTCTTCCGGGGGGGCAAGGGACCCAGTACTTC.

This clone was observed a handful of times. This sequence joins TRBV5-5 and TRBJ2-1; D is possibly TRBD2 (6 bases). The CDR3 runs 16 residues. Germline V CDR1 and CDR2: SGHKS, YYEKEE (reference sequence). V dropped 6 bases and J dropped 4 bases, with 20 bases sitting between them. CDR3 protein: CASTTNPLARYNEQFF. The CDR3 DNA follows: TGTGCCAGCACCACAAACCCACTAGCTAGGTACAATGAGCAGTTCTTC.

The V and J genes are TRBV2 and TRBJ2-7; 9 positions match TRBD2. Germline V gene lookup returns CDR1 SNHLY and CDR2 FYNNEI. The CDR3 spans 12 residues. V was clipped by 6 bases and J by 4 bases; unmatched bases: 1. The CDR3 spells CASSGLAYEQYF. The CDR3 nucleotides are TGTGCCAGCAGCGGACTAGCGTACGAGCAGTACTTC. Looking up the rest from reference TRBV2 and TRBJ2-7 gives the full variable domain: EPEVTQTPSHQVTQMGQEVILRCVPISNHLYFYWYRQILGQKVEFLVSFYNNEISEKSEIFDDQFSVERPDGSNFTLKIRSTKLEDSAMYFCASSGLAYEQYFGPGTRLTVT.

V and J are TRBV27 and TRBJ2-5, with 7 nucleotides matching TRBD2. The CDR3 is 14 residues long. Germline V gene sequence: CDR1 MNHEY, CDR2 SMNVEV (reference sequence). The trim removed 6 bases at V and 2 bases at J, leaving 6 bases unmatched. The CDR3, as DNA: TGTGCCAGCAGGACGGCGGGGGAACAAGAGACCCAGTACTTC. It is translated as CASRTAGEQETQYF.

The chain uses TRBV10-3 and TRBJ2-7; 7 bases line up with TRBD1. The CDR3 is 18 residues long. Germline CDR1 and CDR2: ENHRY and SYGVKD. Trimming cost V 0 bases and J 0 bases; bases outside gene matches: 11. The CDR3: CAISESWVTGESSYEQYF. The CDR3 region has the DNA TGTGCCATCAGTGAGTCGTGGGTAACAGGGGAGAGCTCCTACGAGCAGTACTTC.

The V and J genes are TRBV6-1 and TRBJ2-7, with 7 bases identical to TRBD1. Germline loops: CDR1 MNHNS, CDR2 SASEGT. V lost 3 bases, J lost 2 bases, and 4 bases stayed unmatched. The CDR3 has 14 amino acids. The CDR3 sequence: CASSDRQGAYEQYF. For the CDR3, the DNA is TGTGCCAGCAGTGATCGACAGGGTGCCTACGAGCAGTACTTC.

This chain connects TRBV27 to TRBJ2-7; TRBD2 matches 12 bases. The CDR3 consists of 15 residues. V lost 6 bases and J lost 2; bases outside the gene matches: 5. Germline lookup yields CDR1 MNHEY and CDR2 SMNVEV (reference sequence). Here the CDR3 DNA reads TGTGCCAGCAGCCCTAGACTAGCGGGAGCCTACGAGCAGTACTTC. Protein sequence: CASSPRLAGAYEQYF.

The chain joins TRBV2 to TRBJ1-1; 8 bases map to TRBD1. This CDR3 has 13 residues. Germline V gives CDR1 SNHLY, CDR2 FYNNEI. Trimming cost V 6 bases and J 10 bases; bases outside gene matches: 10. The CDR3 region is CASSRGTGDGAFF. The CDR3 nucleotides are TGTGCCAGCAGCCGCGGGACAGGCGACGGAGCTTTCTTT.

This clone showed up just once. The DNA of the CDR3 is TGTGCCAGCAGCTTAGTGTGGGGGGAGAAAGAGACCCAGTACTTC. This sequence encodes CASSLVWGEKETQYF. This chain connects TRBV11-3 to TRBJ2-5; D might be TRBD2 (6 bases). V was clipped by 1 base and J by 3 bases, with 12 bases between them. The CDR3 is made up of 15 amino acids. The V gene's germline CDR1 is SGHNT and CDR2 YENEEA.

The V call is TRBV6-1, the J call TRBJ1-1, with 7 bases fitting TRBD1. V was pared by 6 bases and J by 1 base, with 5 bases of the junction left unmatched. Germline V lookup: CDR1 MNHNS, CDR2 SASEGT. The CDR3 loop spans 14 amino acids. This chain's CDR3 is CASRETGWNTEAFF. The DNA for the CDR3 is TGTGCCAGCAGGGAGACAGGGTGGAACACTGAAGCTTTCTTT.

The chain recombines TRBV5-1 with TRBJ1-1; 9 bases map to TRBD1. V dropped 4 bases and J dropped 3; count of bases not matched to a gene: 10. The CDR3 runs 16 residues. CDR1 SGHRS and CDR2 YFSETQ come from the germline V gene. CDR3 residues: CASSRGTGFGYTEAFF. The CDR3 DNA reads TGCGCCAGCAGCCGCGGGACAGGGTTTGGGTACACTGAAGCTTTCTTT.

This clone has only a few counts. The chain carries TRBV9 and TRBJ2-7, with D tentatively TRBD2 (7 bases). Germline lookup yields CDR1 SGDLS and CDR2 YYNGEE. V lost 5 bases and J 7 bases, leaving 22 bases between the germline ends. The length of the CDR3 is 15 residues. The chain's CDR3 is CASSAGGGAAWEQYF. DNA of the CDR3: TGTGCCAGCAGTGCTGGAGGGGGGGCGGCATGGGAGCAGTACTTC.

The rearrangement links TRBV6-1 to TRBJ1-5; 8 bases line up with TRBD1. This CDR3 is built from 14 residues. Looked up from germline, CDR1 is MNHNS and CDR2 is SASEGT. V was clipped by 6 bases and J by 4 bases; unmatched bases: 5. This CDR3 is CASSPDRGNQPQHF. CDR3 in DNA: TGTGCCAGCAGCCCAGACAGGGGTAATCAGCCCCAGCATTTT.

This clone was observed a handful of times. The genes are TRBV6-5 and TRBJ1-5; possible D gene TRBD1, 5 bases. V shed 4 bases and J shed 0 bases, with 7 bases lying between them. CDR3 size: 14 residues. Germline assignment: CDR1 MNHEY and CDR2 SVGAGI. CDR3 coding DNA: TGTGCCAGCAGTTCAGGGTATAGCAATCAGCCCCAGCATTTT. As protein: CASSSGYSNQPQHF.

This chain joins TRBV5-6 and TRBJ1-2; D gene ambiguous. CDR1 and CDR2 from the germline V gene are SGHDT and YYEEEE. This CDR3 is built from 14 residues. The ends were cut back, 1 base at V and 3 bases at J, with 10 bases in the middle. CDR3 amino acids: CASSLSGEHYGYTF. Written as DNA, the CDR3 is TGTGCCAGCAGCTTGAGCGGGGAGCACTATGGCTACACCTTC.